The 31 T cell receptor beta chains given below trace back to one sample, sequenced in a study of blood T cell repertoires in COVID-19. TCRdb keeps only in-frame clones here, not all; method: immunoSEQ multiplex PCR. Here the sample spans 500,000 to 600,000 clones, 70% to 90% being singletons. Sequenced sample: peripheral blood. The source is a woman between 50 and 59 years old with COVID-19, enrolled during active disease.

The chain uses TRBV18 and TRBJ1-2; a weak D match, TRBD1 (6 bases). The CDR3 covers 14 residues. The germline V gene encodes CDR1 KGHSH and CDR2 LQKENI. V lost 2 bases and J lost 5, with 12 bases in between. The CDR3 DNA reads TGTGCCAGCTCACCATCACAGGGAGGGTATGGCTACACCTTC. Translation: CASSPSQGGYGYTF.

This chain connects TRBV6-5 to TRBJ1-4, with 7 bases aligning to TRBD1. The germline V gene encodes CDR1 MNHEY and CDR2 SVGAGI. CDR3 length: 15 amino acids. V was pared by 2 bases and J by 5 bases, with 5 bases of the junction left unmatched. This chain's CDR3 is CASSYMQGVNEKLFF. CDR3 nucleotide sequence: TGTGCCAGCAGTTACATGCAGGGGGTAAATGAAAAACTGTTTTTT.

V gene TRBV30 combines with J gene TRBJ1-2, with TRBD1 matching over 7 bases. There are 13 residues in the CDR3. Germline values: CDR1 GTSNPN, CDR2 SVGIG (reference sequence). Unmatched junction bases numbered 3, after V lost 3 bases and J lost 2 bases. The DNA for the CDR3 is TGTGCCTGGAGCCCGGGACAGAACTATGGCTACACCTTC. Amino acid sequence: CAWSPGQNYGYTF.

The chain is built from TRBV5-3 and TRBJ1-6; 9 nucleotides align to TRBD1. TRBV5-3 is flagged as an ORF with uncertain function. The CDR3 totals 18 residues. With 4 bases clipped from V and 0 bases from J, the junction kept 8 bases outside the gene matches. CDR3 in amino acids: CARSPPGTGTSYNSPLHF. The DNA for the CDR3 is TGTGCCAGAAGCCCCCCCGGGACAGGGACCTCCTATAATTCACCCCTCCACTTT.

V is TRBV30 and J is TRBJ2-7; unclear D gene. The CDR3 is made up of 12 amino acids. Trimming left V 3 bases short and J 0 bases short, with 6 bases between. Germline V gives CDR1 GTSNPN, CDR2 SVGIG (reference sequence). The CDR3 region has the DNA TGTGCCTGGAGCCGGAGCTCCTACGAGCAGTACTTC. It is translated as CAWSRSSYEQYF.

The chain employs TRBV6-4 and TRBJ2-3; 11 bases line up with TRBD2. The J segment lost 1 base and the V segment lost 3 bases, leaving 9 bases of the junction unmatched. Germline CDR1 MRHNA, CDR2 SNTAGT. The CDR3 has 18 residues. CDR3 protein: CASSEALLTSGGTDTQYF. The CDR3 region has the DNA TGTGCCAGCAGTGAAGCCCTCCTGACTAGCGGGGGCACAGATACGCAGTATTTT.

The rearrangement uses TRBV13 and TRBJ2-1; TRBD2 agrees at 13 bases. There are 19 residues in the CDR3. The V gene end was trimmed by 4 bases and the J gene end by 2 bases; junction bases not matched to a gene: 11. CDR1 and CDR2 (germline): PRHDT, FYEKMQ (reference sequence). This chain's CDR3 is CASSSTGTGTSGAYNEQFF. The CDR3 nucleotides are TGTGCCAGCAGCTCGACCGGGACAGGGACTAGCGGGGCCTACAATGAGCAGTTCTTC.

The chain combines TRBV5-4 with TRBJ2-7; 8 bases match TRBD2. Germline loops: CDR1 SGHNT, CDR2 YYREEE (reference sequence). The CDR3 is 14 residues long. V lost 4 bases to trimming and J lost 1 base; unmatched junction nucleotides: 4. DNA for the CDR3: TGTGCCAGCAGCATAGGGACTAGTTCCTACGAGCAGTACTTC. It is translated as CASSIGTSSYEQYF. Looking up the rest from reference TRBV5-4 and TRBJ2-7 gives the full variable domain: ETGVTQSPTHLIKTRGQQVTLRCSSQSGHNTVSWYQQALGQGPQFIFQYYREEENGRGNFPPRFSGLQFPNYSSELNVNALELDDSALYLCASSIGTSSYEQYFGPGTRLTVT.

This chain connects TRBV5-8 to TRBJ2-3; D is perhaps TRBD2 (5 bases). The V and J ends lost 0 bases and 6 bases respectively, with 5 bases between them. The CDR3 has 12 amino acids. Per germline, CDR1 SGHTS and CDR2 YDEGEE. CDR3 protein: CASSLAGDTQYF. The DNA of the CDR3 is TGTGCCAGCAGCTTGGCGGGGGATACGCAGTATTTT. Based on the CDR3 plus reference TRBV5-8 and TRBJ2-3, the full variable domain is EAGVTQSPTHLIKTRGQQATLRCSPISGHTSVYWYQQALGLGLQFLLWYDEGEERNRGNFPPRFSGRQFPNYSSELNVNALELEDSALYLCASSLAGDTQYFGPGTRLTVL.

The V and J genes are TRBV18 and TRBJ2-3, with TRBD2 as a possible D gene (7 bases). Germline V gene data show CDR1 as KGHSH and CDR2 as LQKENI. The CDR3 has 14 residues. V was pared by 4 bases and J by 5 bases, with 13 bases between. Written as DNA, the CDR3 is TGTGCCAGCTCACTGGCGGGGGCCCTAGATACGCAGTATTTT. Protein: CASSLAGALDTQYF.

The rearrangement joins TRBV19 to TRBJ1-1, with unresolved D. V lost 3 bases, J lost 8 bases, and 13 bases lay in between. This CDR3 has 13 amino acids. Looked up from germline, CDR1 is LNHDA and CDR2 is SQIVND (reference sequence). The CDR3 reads CASSINGMVEAFF. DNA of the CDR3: TGTGCCAGTAGTATCAACGGGATGGTGGAAGCTTTCTTT.

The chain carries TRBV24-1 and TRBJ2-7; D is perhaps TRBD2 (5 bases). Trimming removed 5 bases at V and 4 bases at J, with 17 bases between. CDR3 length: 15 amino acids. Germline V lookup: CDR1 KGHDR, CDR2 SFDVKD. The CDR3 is CATSVPVGSGYEQYF. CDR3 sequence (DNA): TGTGCCACCAGTGTCCCGGTTGGGTCGGGATACGAGCAGTACTTC.

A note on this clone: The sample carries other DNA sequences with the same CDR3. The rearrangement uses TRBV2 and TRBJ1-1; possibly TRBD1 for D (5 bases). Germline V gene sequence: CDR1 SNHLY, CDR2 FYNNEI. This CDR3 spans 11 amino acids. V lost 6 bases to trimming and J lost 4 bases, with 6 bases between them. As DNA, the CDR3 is TGTGCCAGCAGGGGGGGCACTGAAGCTTTCTTT. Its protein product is CASRGGTEAFF.

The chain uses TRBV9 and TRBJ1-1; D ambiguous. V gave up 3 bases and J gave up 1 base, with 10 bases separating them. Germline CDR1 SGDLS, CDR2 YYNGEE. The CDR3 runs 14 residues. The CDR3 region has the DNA TGTGCCAGCAGCGGTCGACGGGGGAACACTGAAGCTTTCTTT. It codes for CASSGRRGNTEAFF.

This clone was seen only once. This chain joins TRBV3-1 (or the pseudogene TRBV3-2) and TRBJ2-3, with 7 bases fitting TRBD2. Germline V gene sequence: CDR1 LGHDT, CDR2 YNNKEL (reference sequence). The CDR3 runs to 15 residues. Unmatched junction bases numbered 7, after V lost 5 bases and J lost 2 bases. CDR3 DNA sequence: TGTGCCAGCAGCTCTCCCGGGGGGACCACAGATACGCAGTATTTT. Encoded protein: CASSSPGGTTDTQYF.

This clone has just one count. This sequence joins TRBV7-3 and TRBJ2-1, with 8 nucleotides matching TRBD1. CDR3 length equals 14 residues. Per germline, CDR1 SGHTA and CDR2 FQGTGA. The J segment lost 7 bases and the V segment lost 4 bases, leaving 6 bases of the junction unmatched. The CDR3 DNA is TGTGCCAGCAGCTCCTCTCAGGGGGCTAATGAGCAGTTCTTC. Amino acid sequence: CASSSSQGANEQFF.

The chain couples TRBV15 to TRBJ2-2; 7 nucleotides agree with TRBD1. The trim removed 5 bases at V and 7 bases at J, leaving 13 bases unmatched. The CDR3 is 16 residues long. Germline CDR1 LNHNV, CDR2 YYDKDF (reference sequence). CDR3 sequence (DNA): TGTGCCACCAGCCCTTCTCCGGGACAGCGAGGCGGGGAGCTGTTTTTT. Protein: CATSPSPGQRGGELFF.

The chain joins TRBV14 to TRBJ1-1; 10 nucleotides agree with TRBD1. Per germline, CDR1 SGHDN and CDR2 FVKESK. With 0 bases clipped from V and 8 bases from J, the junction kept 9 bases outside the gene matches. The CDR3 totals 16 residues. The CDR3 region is CASSQDVRTGGPEAFF. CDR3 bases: TGTGCCAGCAGCCAAGATGTCCGGACAGGGGGGCCCGAAGCTTTCTTT.

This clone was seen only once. The CDR3 here is CSVGQDTDTQYF. CDR3 bases: TGCAGCGTTGGACAGGACACAGATACGCAGTATTTT. The chain employs TRBV29-1 and TRBJ2-3; perhaps TRBD1 as D (6 bases). CDR1 and CDR2 (germline): SQVTM, ANQGSEA. The CDR3 spans 12 residues. The V end lost 4 bases, the J end lost 2 bases, and 7 bases lay between the germline ends.

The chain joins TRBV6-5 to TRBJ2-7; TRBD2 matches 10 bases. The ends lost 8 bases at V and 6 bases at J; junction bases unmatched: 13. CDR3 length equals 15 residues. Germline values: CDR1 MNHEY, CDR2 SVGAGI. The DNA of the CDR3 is TGTGCCAGCTACAGCGGGGGGGCCGGGTCCCCCGAGCAGTACTTC. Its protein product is CASYSGGAGSPEQYF.

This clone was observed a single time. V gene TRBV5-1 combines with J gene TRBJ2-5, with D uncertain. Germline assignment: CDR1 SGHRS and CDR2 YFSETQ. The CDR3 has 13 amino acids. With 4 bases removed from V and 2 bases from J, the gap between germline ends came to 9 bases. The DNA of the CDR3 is TGCGCCAGCAGCCCCCTTGTTCAAGAGACCCAGTACTTC. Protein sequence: CASSPLVQETQYF.

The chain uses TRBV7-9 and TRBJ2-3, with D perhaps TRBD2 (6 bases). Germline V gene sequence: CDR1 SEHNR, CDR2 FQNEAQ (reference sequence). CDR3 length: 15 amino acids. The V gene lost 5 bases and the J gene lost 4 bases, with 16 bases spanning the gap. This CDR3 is CASSDALGGPDTQYF. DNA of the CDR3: TGTGCCAGCAGCGACGCTTTGGGGGGTCCAGATACGCAGTATTTT. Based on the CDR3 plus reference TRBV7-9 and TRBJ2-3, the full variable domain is DTGVSQNPRHKITKRGQNVTFRCDPISEHNRLYWYRQTLGQGPEFLTYFQNEAQLEKSRLLSDRFSAERPKGSFSTLEIQRTEQGDSAMYLCASSDALGGPDTQYFGPGTRLTVL.

CDR3 nucleotide sequence: TGTGCCAGCTCAGGTAGGCAGGACACTGAAGCTTTCTTT. This gives the protein CASSGRQDTEAFF. The chain couples TRBV18 to TRBJ1-1, with D hard to call. Trimming took 5 bases from V and 3 from J, leaving 10 bases between them. From germline, CDR1 is KGHSH and CDR2 LQKENI. This CDR3 is built from 13 residues. The complete variable domain, with remaining parts taken from reference TRBV18 and TRBJ1-1, reads NAGVMQNPRHLVRRRGQEARLRCSPMKGHSHVYWYRQLPEEGLKFMVYLQKENIIDESGMPKERFSAEFPKEGPSILRIQQVVRGDSAAYFCASSGRQDTEAFFGQGTRLTVV.

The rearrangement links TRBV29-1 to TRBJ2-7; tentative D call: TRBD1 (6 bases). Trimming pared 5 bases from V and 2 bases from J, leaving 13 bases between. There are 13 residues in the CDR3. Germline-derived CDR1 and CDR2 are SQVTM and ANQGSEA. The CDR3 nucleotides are TGCAGCGTTAAGGACAGCGTGACCTACGAGCAGTACTTC. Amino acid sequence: CSVKDSVTYEQYF.

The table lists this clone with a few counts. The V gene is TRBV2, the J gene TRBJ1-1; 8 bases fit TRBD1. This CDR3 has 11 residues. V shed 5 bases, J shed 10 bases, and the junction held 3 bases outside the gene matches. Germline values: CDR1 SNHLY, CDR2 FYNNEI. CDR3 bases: TGTGCCAGCAGTACCAGGGGGCGAGCTTTCTTT. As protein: CASSTRGRAFF.

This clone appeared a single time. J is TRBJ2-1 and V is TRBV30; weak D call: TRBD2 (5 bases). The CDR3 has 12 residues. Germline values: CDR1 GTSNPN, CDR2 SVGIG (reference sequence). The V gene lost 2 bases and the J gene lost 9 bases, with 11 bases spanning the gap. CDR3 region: CAWSPPAGEQFF. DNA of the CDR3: TGTGCCTGGAGTCCCCCGGCGGGTGAGCAGTTCTTC.

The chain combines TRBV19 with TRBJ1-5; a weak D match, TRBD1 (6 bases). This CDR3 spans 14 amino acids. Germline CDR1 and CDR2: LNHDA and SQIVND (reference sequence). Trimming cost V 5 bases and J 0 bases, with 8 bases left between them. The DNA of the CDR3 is TGTGCCAGTAGTGACAGGCTTAGCAATCAGCCCCAGCATTTT. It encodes CASSDRLSNQPQHF.

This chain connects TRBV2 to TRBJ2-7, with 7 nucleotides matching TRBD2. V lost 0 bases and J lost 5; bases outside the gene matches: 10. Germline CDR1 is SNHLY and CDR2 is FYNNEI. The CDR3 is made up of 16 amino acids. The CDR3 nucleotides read TGTGCCAGCAGTGAAGCGTTGGGAAGCGGGGCGGACGAGCAGTACTTC. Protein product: CASSEALGSGADEQYF.

The chain's CDR3 is CASSEGGGLENSPLHF. The CDR3 DNA follows: TGTGCCAGCAGTGAGGGCGGGGGGCTCGAAAATTCACCCCTCCACTTT. The chain carries TRBV2 and TRBJ1-6; tentative D call: TRBD1 (6 bases). Germline CDR1 and CDR2: SNHLY and FYNNEI. This CDR3 spans 16 amino acids. Trimming stripped 3 bases from V and 7 bases from J, with 16 bases between.

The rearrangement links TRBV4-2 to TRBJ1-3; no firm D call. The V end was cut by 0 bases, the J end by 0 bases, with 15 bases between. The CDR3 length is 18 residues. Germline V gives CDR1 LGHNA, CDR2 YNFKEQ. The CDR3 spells CASSQELPGRLSGNTIYF. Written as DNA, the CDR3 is TGTGCCAGCAGCCAAGAATTGCCAGGCCGTCTCTCTGGAAACACCATATATTTT.

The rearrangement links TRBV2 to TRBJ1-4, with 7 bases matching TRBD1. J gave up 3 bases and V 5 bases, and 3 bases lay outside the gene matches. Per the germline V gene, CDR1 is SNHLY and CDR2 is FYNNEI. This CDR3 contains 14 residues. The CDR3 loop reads CASSRDRANEKLFF. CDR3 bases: TGTGCCAGCAGTCGTGACAGGGCTAATGAAAAACTGTTTTTT. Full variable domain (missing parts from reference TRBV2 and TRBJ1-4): EPEVTQTPSHQVTQMGQEVILRCVPISNHLYFYWYRQILGQKVEFLVSFYNNEISEKSEIFDDQFSVERPDGSNFTLKIRSTKLEDSAMYFCASSRDRANEKLFFGSGTQLSVL.